This record looks at one TCR beta chain sequence and its context. What it binds is not known. The record originates from a study of cytomegalovirus exposure and HLA in healthy donors. Broader study findings: One later analysis reportedly identified an Asian-associated ancestry cluster that showed fewer N-insertions than the roughly 640-donor mean. For TCR beta chains, V- and J-gene trimming was later linked to a missense DCLRE1C variant.

The CDR3 totals 14 residues. V was clipped by 4 bases and J by 0 bases, with 4 bases between them. CDR1 and CDR2 from the germline V gene are LNHNV and YYDKDF (reference sequence). The study ran its PCR with 60 Vbeta and 13 Jbeta primers. Per the original methods: Approximately 11 million of the roughly 80 million unique TCR beta chains counted in a later analysis were shared. Some clones are missing from TCRdb's copy, which holds only in-frame ones; the method was immunoSEQ multiplex PCR. The V and J calls and the clone size are those of that table, but D and trimming were determined from the DNA. The data contain approximately 110,000 clones, roughly 69% of them singletons.

The chain uses TRBV15 and TRBJ1-6; D is ambiguous. Sequencing was performed on PBMCs. The TCR was taken from a woman aged 70-85 years in good health and CMV-seropositive. CDR3 nucleotides: TGTGCCACCAGCACGTCCTCCTATAATTCACCCCTCCACTTT. This codes for CATSTSSYNSPLHF.